This TCR beta chain was sequenced for a study of blood T cells in healthy people across ages. It was with a sample-barcoded 5' primer and a J-beta primer mix that a second PCR of roughly 7 to 12 cycles was run. TCRdb itself ran the 5' RACE reads through MiXCR, one entry per CDR3 protein. Among 1,500,000 or so distinct CDR3 sequences, roughly 43% were seen once, and the ten largest hold over 3.5%. This clonotype was counted at least ten times. V dropped 4 bases and J dropped 2; count of bases not matched to a gene: 2. The CDR3 is made up of 14 amino acids. The germline CDR1 and CDR2 sequences are ENHRY and SYGVKD.

The chain couples TRBV10-3 to TRBJ2-1, with TRBD2 matching over 7 bases. The clonotype originates from a woman aged 18 to 35 in good health. Sequenced input: blood. CDR3: CAISARGAYNEQFF. For the CDR3, the DNA is TGTGCCATCAGTGCTCGGGGGGCCTACAATGAGCAGTTCTTC.